Sequencing of this T cell receptor (beta chain) was carried out in a study of cytomegalovirus exposure and HLA in healthy donors. Study as a whole: The approximately 110 validation repertoires used a platform that matched the one used for the 600 to 700 first-cohort repertoires, as a later analysis reported. The study, taken as a whole, reports: Researchers catalogued 150 or so TCR beta chains as cytomegalovirus-associated. The classifier reportedly diagnosed cytomegalovirus status with high specificity and sensitivity.

The CDR3 runs to 15 residues. Looked up from germline, CDR1 is SGDLS and CDR2 is YYNGEE. With V trimmed by 3 bases and J by 0 bases, 4 bases remained unmatched. TCRdb's copy holds only in-frame clones and misses some; the assay was immunoSEQ multiplex PCR. Of around 300,000 clones listed, just over 85% are singletons. Turning to this clone: Its antigen is still unknown.

Material: PBMCs. The chain carries TRBV9 and TRBJ2-7; 9 bases match TRBD2. This TCR was sampled from a woman between 18 and 30 years old in good health and CMV-seronegative. The CDR3 sequence is CASSASGATSYEQYF. In DNA, the CDR3 is TGTGCCAGCAGCGCTAGCGGGGCAACCTCCTACGAGCAGTACTTC.